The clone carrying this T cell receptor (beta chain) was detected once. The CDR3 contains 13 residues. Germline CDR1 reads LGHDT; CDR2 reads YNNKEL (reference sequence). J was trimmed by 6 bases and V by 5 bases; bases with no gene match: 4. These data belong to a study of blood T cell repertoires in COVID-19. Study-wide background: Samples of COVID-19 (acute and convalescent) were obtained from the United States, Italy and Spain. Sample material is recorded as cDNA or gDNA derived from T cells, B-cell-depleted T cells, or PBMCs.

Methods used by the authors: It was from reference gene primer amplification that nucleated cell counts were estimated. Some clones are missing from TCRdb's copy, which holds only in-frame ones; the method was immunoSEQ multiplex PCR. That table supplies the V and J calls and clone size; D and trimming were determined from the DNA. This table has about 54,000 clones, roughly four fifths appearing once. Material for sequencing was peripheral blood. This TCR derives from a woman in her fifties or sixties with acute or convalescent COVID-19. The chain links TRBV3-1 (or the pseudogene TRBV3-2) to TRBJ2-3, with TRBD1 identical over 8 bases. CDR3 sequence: CASSANRGDTQYF. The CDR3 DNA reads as TGTGCCAGCAGCGCCAACAGGGGGGATACGCAGTATTTT.